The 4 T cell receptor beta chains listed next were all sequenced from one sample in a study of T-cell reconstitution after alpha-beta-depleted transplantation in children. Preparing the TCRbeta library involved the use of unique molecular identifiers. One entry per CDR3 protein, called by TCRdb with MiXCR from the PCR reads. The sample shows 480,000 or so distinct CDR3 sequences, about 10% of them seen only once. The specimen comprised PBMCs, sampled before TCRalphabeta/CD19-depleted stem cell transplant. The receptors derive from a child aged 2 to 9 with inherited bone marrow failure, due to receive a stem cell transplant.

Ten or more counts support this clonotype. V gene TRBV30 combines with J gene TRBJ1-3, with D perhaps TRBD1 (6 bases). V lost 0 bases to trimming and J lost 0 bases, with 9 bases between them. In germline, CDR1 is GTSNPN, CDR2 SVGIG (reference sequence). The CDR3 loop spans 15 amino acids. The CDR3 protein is CAWSVGGSSGNTIYF. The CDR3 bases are TGTGCCTGGAGTGTAGGGGGTAGCTCTGGAAACACCATATATTTT.

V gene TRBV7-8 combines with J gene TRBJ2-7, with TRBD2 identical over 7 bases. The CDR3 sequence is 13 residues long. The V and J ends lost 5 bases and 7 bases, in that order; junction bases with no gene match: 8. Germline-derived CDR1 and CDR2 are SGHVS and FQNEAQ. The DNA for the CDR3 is TGTGCCAGCAGCCCCGACTGGGGGGGAGAGCAGTACTTC. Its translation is CASSPDWGGEQYF.

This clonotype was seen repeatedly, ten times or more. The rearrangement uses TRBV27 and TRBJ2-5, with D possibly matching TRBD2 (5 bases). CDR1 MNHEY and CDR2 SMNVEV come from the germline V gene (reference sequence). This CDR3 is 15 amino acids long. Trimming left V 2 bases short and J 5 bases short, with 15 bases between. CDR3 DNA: TGTGCCAGCAGTTTAAGGGAAGGCGGGCGGGAGACCCAGTACTTC. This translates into CASSLREGGRETQYF.

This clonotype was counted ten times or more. CDR3 sequence: CASSLRGTSGHEQYF. Here the CDR3 DNA reads TGTGCCAGCAGCCTTAGGGGGACTAGCGGCCACGAGCAGTACTTC. The chain joins TRBV7-9 to TRBJ2-7; 11 bases are shared with TRBD2. The CDR3 is made up of 15 amino acids. The V segment lost 5 bases and the J segment 5 bases; nucleotides outside the gene matches: 8. From germline, CDR1 is SEHNR and CDR2 FQNEAQ (reference sequence).